The rows below give T cell receptor beta chains drawn from one sample of a study of blood T cell repertoires in COVID-19. TCRdb's table, derived via immunoSEQ multiplex PCR, lists solely in-frame clones and lacks some. The sample lists 100,000 to 150,000 clones, 81% occurring once. The sample comprised peripheral blood. Receptor source: a woman in her sixties with active or convalescent COVID-19. Each CDR3 is given with its conserved first and last residue. The D gene is left open where the match is weak. Clone size is shown for a subset of rows, as once, few, many or a class of expanded clone.

abundance | d_gene | len | j_gene | v_gene | CDR3nt | CDR3aa
. | TRBD2 | 14 | TRBJ2-5 | TRBV7-9 | TGTGCCAGCAGCTTAGCGGGGGGGACGGAGACCCAGTACTTC | CASSLAGGTETQYF
few | TRBD2 | 13 | TRBJ2-7 | TRBV2 | TGTGCCAGTATGACTAGCGGGAGCTCCGAGCAGTACTTC | CASMTSGSSEQYF
. | . | 15 | TRBJ2-3 | TRBV7-2 | TGTGCCAGCAGCTTAGGTGGTGTGGCCACAGATACGCAGTATTTT | CASSLGGVATDTQYF
once | TRBD1 | 16 | TRBJ1-5 | TRBV19 | TGTGCCAGTAGTATGGACTACGACAGGGGGCAACAGCCCCAGCATTTT | CASSMDYDRGQQPQHF
few | . | 14 | TRBJ1-4 | TRBV2 | TGTGCCAGCAGTTCCCAAATGAGCAATGAAAAACTGTTTTTT | CASSSQMSNEKLFF
once | . | 15 | TRBJ2-2 | TRBV19 | TGTGCCAGTAGTAATAGGGACTCCTACACCGGGGAGCTGTTTTTT | CASSNRDSYTGELFF
. | TRBD2 | 16 | TRBJ2-7 | TRBV19 | TGTGCCAGTAGTATCGGGGTAGCGGGAGGCCAGACCGAGCAGTACTTC | CASSIGVAGGQTEQYF
. | . | 13 | TRBJ2-1 | TRBV28 | TGTGCCAGCAGCCTCGGGAGTTGGAATGAGCAGTTCTTC | CASSLGSWNEQFF
. | TRBD1 | 15 | TRBJ2-5 | TRBV5-6 | TGTGCCAGCAGCCTCAGGGGGCCCCGACAAGAGACCCAGTACTTC | CASSLRGPRQETQYF
. | TRBD1 | 13 | TRBJ1-2 | TRBV19 | TGTGCCAGTAGTACTCGGACAGGGGAAGGCTACACCTTC | CASSTRTGEGYTF
. | TRBD1 | 18 | TRBJ2-1 | TRBV14 | TGTGCCAGCAGCCGTGAGCTTCCCGGGACAGGGTCCTACAATGAGCAGTTCTTC | CASSRELPGTGSYNEQFF
. | . | 14 | TRBJ2-5 | TRBV7-8 | TGTGCCAGCAGTGAGGGTTATATCTCGGAGACCCAGTACTTC | CASSEGYISETQYF
. | . | 13 | TRBJ2-1 | TRBV10-3 | TGTGCCATCAGCGACAGCTCCTACAATGAGCAGTTCTTC | CAISDSSYNEQFF
. | . | 14 | TRBJ1-1 | TRBV9 | TGTGCCAGCAGCGTAGAGGGAAGGGGCACTGAAGCTTTCTTT | CASSVEGRGTEAFF
once | . | 16 | TRBJ2-3 | TRBV5-1 | TGCGCCAGCAGCCCGAGGGGCGGGGTCCTCACAGATACGCAGTATTTT | CASSPRGGVLTDTQYF
few | TRBD2 | 16 | TRBJ2-3 | TRBV7-2 | TGTGCCAGCAGCTTAGGGGCTAGCGGGACGATAGATACGCAGTATTTT | CASSLGASGTIDTQYF